The rows below give T cell receptor beta chains drawn from one sample of a study of blood T cells in healthy people across ages. TCRdb analysed the 5' RACE reads with MiXCR anew, one entry per CDR3 protein. The repertoire holds under 850,000 distinct CDR3 sequences, with 30% to 45% as singletons. The sequencing sample was made of blood. The receptors were sampled from a man aged 18 to 29 in good health. Each CDR3 is given without its conserved first and last residue. Each record gives: J gene, V gene, CDR3 protein.

j_call: NA; v_call: TRBV20-1; cdr3_aa: SAMGQRSYEQY
j_call: TRBJ2-1; v_call: TRBV7-8; cdr3_aa: ASSSTSATDNEQF
j_call: TRBJ2-7; v_call: TRBV9; cdr3_aa: ASSGGNSYEQY
j_call: TRBJ1-1; v_call: TRBV20-1; cdr3_aa: SARGRGLEAF
j_call: TRBJ2-7; v_call: TRBV20-1; cdr3_aa: SAIRQGESDEQY
j_call: TRBJ2-4; v_call: TRBV29-1; cdr3_aa: SVMGVLAKNIQY
j_call: TRBJ1-2; v_call: TRBV12-3/TRBV12-4; cdr3_aa: ASRPLGGTLGYT
j_call: TRBJ1-2; v_call: TRBV4-2; cdr3_aa: ASSQDQGARGYT
j_call: TRBJ1-1; v_call: TRBV25-1; cdr3_aa: ASSEWGGTEAF
j_call: TRBJ1-1; v_call: TRBV20-1; cdr3_aa: SATDTSNTEAF
j_call: TRBJ1-5; v_call: TRBV6-1; cdr3_aa: ASRRDQPQH
j_call: TRBJ1-2; v_call: TRBV12-3/TRBV12-4; cdr3_aa: ASSHSARTKGDYGYT
j_call: TRBJ2-3; v_call: TRBV2; cdr3_aa: ASSLAWDTQY
j_call: TRBJ2-4; v_call: TRBV6-5; cdr3_aa: ASSYPFRSMGGPKNIQY
j_call: TRBJ2-2; v_call: TRBV20-1; cdr3_aa: SARDRGGGDGELF
j_call: TRBJ1-5; v_call: TRBV20-1; cdr3_aa: SAQGDSNQPQH
j_call: TRBJ2-3; v_call: TRBV6-1; cdr3_aa: ASSERIGGDTQY
j_call: TRBJ1-4; v_call: TRBV20-1; cdr3_aa: SATRRANEKLF
j_call: TRBJ1-4; v_call: TRBV20-1; cdr3_aa: SASHYRGRSMGNEKLF
j_call: TRBJ2-7; v_call: TRBV29-1; cdr3_aa: SVEEGLYEQY
j_call: TRBJ2-3; v_call: TRBV9; cdr3_aa: ASSVGSGGRSTDAQY
j_call: TRBJ2-1; v_call: TRBV4-1; cdr3_aa: ASSQDSLADTIYNEQF
j_call: TRBJ1-2; v_call: TRBV6-2/TRBV6-3; cdr3_aa: ASSYSTAYGYT
j_call: TRBJ2-5; v_call: TRBV15; cdr3_aa: ATSRVPVRETQY
j_call: TRBJ2-4; v_call: TRBV5-1; cdr3_aa: ASSLAGGKNIQY
j_call: TRBJ2-1; v_call: TRBV10-3; cdr3_aa: AIGQQHNEQF
j_call: TRBJ2-1; v_call: TRBV7-9; cdr3_aa: ASSFLGQYNEQF
j_call: TRBJ1-1; v_call: TRBV7-2; cdr3_aa: ASSRPGGTEAF
j_call: TRBJ1-5; v_call: TRBV6-2/TRBV6-3; cdr3_aa: ASSPNGFQPQH
j_call: TRBJ1-5; v_call: TRBV5-1; cdr3_aa: TSSLDANQPQH
j_call: TRBJ2-1; v_call: TRBV2; cdr3_aa: ASASGSLDYNEQF
j_call: TRBJ2-2; v_call: TRBV10-3; cdr3_aa: AIGTSGESYTGELF